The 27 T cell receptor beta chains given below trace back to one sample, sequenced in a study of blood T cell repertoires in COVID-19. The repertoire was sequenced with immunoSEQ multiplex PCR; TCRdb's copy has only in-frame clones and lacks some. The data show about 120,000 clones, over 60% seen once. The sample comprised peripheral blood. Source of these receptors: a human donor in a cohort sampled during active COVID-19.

CDR3 bases: TGCGCCAGCAGCTTGGATCTAGCGGACTCCTACGAGCAGTACTTC. Protein: CASSLDLADSYEQYF. The rearrangement links TRBV5-1 to TRBJ2-7; 7 nucleotides agree with TRBD2. Germline CDR1 SGHRS, CDR2 YFSETQ. The CDR3 contains 15 residues. Trimming cost V 0 bases and J 0 bases; bases outside gene matches: 3.

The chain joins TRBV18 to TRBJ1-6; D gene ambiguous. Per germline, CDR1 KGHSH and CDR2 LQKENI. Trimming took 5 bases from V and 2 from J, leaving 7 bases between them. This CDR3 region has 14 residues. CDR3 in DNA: TGTGCCAGCTCAACCCGGGCCTATAATTCACCCCTCCACTTT. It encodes CASSTRAYNSPLHF.

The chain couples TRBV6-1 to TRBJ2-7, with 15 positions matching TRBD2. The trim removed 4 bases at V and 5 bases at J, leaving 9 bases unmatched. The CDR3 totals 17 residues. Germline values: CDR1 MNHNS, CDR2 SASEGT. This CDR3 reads CASSVGLAGGPSHEQYF. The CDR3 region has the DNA TGTGCCAGCAGTGTCGGACTAGCGGGGGGGCCTAGCCACGAGCAGTACTTC.

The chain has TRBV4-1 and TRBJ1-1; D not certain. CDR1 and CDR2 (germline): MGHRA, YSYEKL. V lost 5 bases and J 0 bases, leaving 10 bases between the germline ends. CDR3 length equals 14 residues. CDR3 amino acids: CASSGGSMNTEAFF. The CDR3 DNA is TGCGCCAGCAGCGGAGGTTCCATGAACACTGAAGCTTTCTTT.

The CDR3 loop reads CASSYGGSYEQYF. CDR3 bases: TGTGCCAGCAGCTACGGGGGCTCCTACGAGCAGTACTTC. The chain couples TRBV7-8 to TRBJ2-7; possibly TRBD2 for D (6 bases). Germline values: CDR1 SGHVS, CDR2 FQNEAQ. This CDR3 is 13 amino acids long. With 4 bases removed from V and 0 bases from J, the gap between germline ends came to 7 bases.

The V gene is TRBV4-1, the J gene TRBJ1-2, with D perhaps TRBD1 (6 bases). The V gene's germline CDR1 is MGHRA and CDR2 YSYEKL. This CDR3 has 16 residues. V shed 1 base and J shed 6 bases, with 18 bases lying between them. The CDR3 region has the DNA TGCGCCAGCAGCCAAGTTATGAAGAACAGGGATCATGGCTACACCTTC. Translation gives CASSQVMKNRDHGYTF.

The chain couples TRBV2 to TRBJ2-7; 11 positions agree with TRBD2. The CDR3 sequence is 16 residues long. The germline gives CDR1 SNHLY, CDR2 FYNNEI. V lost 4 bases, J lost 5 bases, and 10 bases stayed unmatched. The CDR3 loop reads CASSGLAGYVFHEQYF. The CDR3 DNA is TGTGCCAGCAGTGGACTAGCGGGGTATGTGTTCCACGAGCAGTACTTC. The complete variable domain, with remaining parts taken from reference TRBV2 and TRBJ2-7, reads EPEVTQTPSHQVTQMGQEVILRCVPISNHLYFYWYRQILGQKVEFLVSFYNNEISEKSEIFDDQFSVERPDGSNFTLKIRSTKLEDSAMYFCASSGLAGYVFHEQYFGPGTRLTVT.

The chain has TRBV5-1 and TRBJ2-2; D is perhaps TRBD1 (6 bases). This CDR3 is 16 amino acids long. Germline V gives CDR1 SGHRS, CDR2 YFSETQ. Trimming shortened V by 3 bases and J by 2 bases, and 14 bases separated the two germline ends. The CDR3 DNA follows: TGCGCCAGCAGCTCTGCCGAACAGGGAAACACCGGGGAGCTGTTTTTT. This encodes CASSSAEQGNTGELFF.

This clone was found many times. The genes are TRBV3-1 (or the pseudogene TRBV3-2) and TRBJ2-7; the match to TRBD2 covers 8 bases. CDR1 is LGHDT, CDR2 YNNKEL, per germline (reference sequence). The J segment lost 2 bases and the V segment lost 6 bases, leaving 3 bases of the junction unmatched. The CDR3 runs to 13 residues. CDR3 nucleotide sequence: TGTGCCAGCAGTGCGGGACTAGCCTACGAGCAGTACTTC. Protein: CASSAGLAYEQYF.

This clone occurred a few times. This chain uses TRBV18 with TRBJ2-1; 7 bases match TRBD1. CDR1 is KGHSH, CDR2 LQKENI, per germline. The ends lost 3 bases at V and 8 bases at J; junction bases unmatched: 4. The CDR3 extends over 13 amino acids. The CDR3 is CASSPTGQYEQFF. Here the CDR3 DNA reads TGTGCCAGCTCACCGACAGGGCAGTATGAGCAGTTCTTC.

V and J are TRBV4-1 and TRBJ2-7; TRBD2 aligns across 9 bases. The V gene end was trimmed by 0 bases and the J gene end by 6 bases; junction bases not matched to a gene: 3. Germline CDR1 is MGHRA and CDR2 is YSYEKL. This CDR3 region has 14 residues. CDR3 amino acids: CASSQDPTSGEQYF. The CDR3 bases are TGCGCCAGCAGCCAAGATCCGACTAGCGGCGAGCAGTACTTC.

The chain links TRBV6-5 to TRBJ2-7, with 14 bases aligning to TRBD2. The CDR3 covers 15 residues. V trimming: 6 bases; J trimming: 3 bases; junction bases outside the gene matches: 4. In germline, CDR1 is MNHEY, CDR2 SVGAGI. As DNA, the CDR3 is TGTGCCAGCAGGGCCGGACTAGCGGGGGGCTACGAGCAGTACTTC. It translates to CASRAGLAGGYEQYF.

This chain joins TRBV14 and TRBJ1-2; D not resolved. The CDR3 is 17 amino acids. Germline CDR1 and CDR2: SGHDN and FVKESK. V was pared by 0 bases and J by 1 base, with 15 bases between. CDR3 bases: TGTGCCAGCAGCCAAGATCGGAGGATCTCATTTAACTATGGCTACACCTTC. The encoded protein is CASSQDRRISFNYGYTF.

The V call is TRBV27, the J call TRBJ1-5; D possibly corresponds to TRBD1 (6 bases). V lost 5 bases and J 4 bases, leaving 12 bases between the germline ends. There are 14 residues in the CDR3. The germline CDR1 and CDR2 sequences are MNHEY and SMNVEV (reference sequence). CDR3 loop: CASSPDRLNQPQHF. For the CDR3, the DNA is TGTGCCAGCAGTCCCGACAGGTTAAATCAGCCCCAGCATTTT.

Here the CDR3 DNA reads TGTGCCAGCAGCTTACCCCCCCTTATGGAGCAGTACTTC. It yields the protein CASSLPPLMEQYF. V and J are TRBV13 and TRBJ2-7; unclear D gene. Trimming pared 2 bases from V and 7 bases from J, leaving 12 bases between. CDR1 is PRHDT, CDR2 FYEKMQ, per germline (reference sequence). CDR3 size: 13 residues.

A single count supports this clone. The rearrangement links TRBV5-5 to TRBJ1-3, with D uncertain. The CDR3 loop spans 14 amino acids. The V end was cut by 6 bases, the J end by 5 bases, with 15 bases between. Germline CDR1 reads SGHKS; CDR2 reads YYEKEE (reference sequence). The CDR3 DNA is TGTGCCAGCACCCAACTAGGAGAGAGAAACACCATATATTTT. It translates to CASTQLGERNTIYF. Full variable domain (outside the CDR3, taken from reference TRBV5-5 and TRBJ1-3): DAGVTQSPTHLIKTRGQQVTLRCSPISGHKSVSWYQQVLGQGPQFIFQYYEKEERGRGNFPDRFSARQFPNYSSELNVNALLLGDSALYLCASTQLGERNTIYFGEGSWLTVV.

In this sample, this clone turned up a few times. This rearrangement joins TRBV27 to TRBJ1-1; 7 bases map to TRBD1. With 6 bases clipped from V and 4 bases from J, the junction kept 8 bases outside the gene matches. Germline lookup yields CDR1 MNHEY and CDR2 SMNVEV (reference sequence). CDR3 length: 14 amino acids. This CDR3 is CASSLTGESTEAFF. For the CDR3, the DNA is TGTGCCAGCAGCCTTACAGGGGAGAGCACTGAAGCTTTCTTT.

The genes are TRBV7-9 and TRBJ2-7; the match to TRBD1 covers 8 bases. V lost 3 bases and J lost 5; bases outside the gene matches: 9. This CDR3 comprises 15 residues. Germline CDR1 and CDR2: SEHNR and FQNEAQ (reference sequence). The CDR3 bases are TGTGCCAGCAGCTTTCTTGGACAGGGTCCTGACGAGCAGTACTTC. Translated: CASSFLGQGPDEQYF.

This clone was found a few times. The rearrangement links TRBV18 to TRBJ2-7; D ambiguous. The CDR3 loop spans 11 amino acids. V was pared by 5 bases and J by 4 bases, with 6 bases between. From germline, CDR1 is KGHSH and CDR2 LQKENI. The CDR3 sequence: CASSFGYEQYF. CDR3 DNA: TGTGCCAGCTCATTCGGTTACGAGCAGTACTTC.

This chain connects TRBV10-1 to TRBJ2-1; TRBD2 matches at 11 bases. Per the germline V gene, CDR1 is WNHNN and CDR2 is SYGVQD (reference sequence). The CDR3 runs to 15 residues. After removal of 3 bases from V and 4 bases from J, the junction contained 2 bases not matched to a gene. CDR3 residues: CASSEGTSGYNEQFF. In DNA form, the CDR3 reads TGCGCCAGCAGTGAAGGGACTAGCGGTTACAATGAGCAGTTCTTC.

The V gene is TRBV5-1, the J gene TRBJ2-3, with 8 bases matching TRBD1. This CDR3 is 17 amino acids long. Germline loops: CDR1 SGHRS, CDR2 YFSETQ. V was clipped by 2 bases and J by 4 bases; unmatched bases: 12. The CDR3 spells CASSLTGAGGRADTQYF. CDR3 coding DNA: TGCGCCAGCAGCTTAACTGGGGCAGGGGGCAGGGCAGATACGCAGTATTTT.

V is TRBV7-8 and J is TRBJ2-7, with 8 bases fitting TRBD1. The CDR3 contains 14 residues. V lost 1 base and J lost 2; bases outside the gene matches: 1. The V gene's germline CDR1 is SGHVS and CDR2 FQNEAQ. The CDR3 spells CASSLEQGAYEQYF. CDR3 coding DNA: TGTGCCAGCAGCTTAGAACAGGGGGCCTACGAGCAGTACTTC.

The CDR3 is CASSQTGNYEQYF. The CDR3 bases are TGCGCCAGCAGCCAGACAGGGAACTACGAGCAGTACTTC. J is TRBJ2-7 and V is TRBV5-1; 7 bases line up with TRBD1. V trimming: 4 bases; J trimming: 3 bases; junction bases outside the gene matches: 4. The CDR3 loop spans 13 amino acids. Germline V gene data show CDR1 as SGHRS and CDR2 as YFSETQ.

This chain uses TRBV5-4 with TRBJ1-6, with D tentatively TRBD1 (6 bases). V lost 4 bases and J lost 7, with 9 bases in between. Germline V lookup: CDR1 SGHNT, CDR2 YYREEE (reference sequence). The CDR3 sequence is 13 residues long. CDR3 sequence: CASSMDRNSPLHF. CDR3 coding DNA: TGTGCCAGCAGCATGGACAGAAATTCACCCCTCCACTTT. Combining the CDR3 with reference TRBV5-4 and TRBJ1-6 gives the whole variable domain ETGVTQSPTHLIKTRGQQVTLRCSSQSGHNTVSWYQQALGQGPQFIFQYYREEENGRGNFPPRFSGLQFPNYSSELNVNALELDDSALYLCASSMDRNSPLHFGNGTRLTVT.

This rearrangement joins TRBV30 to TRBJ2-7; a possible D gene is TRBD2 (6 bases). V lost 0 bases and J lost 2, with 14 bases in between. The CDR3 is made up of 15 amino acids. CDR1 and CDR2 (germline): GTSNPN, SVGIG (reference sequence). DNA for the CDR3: TGTGCCTGGAGTGTTCCTCCTAGCGCCACCTACGAGCAGTACTTC. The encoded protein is CAWSVPPSATYEQYF.

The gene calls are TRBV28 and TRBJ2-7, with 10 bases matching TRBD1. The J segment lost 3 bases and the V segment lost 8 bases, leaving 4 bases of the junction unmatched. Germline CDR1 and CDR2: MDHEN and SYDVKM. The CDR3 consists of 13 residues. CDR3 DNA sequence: TGTGCCAGCGGGACAGGGGATCGCTACGAGCAGTACTTC. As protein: CASGTGDRYEQYF. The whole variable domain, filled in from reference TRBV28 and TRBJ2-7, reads DVKVTQSSRYLVKRTGEKVFLECVQDMDHENMFWYRQDPGLGLRLIYFSYDVKMKEKGDIPEGYSVSREKKERFSLILESASTNQTSMYLCASGTGDRYEQYFGPGTRLTVT.

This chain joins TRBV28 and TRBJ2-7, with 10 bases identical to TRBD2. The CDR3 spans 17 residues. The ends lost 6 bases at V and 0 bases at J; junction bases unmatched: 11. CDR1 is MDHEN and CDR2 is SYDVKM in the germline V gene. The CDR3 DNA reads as TGTGCCAGCAGCTCCCACCTCCTAGCGGGAGACTCCTACGAGCAGTACTTC. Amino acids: CASSSHLLAGDSYEQYF.